This T cell receptor (beta chain) was found in a study of brain T cells in children with intractable seizures (dated by TCRdb to the early 2020s). At the level of the whole study: Resected brain tissue from some 53 pediatric epilepsy surgery cases was initially screened for immune gene transcripts with a NanoString immunology panel. Among the approximately 12 selected surgery cases, eight also had pre-surgery blood sequenced, leaving four with brain tissue only. General findings and caveats noted by the study authors: Because sequencing depth differed between pre- and post-surgery blood, the absence of clones from the pre-surgery sample may reflect undersampling. Viral specificity was inferred solely from CDR3 sequence similarity, and the HCMV serostatus of the patients was not known.

The immunoSEQ assay was used to generate TCR beta chain sequences from genomic DNA. On the authors' methods: CDR3 sequences not starting with the conserved framework cysteine at position 104 were manually removed. Clonality was calculated as one minus the normalized Shannon's Diversity Index, with values ranging from 0 (maximal diversity) to 1 (oligoclonal). Differences in the frequency of the same CDR3 between samples, such as brain versus blood, were assessed with chi-squared comparison-of-proportions tests. Public clonotypes were found by searching immuneACCESS, and the VDJdb browser was used to assess similarity to known antiviral clonotypes. TCRdb's version of the immuneACCESS table is confined to in-frame rearrangements and falls short of the full clone set. An unresolved V gene accounts for under half of the shortfall where checked; the remainder is of unknown origin. That table supplies the V and J calls and clone size; D and trimming were determined from the DNA. The sample table shows about 340,000 clones, and 85% to 95% are seen once. The top ten clones comprise roughly 5.7% of the sample.

According to the study, the label for this sample's time point signals: blood from clinic visit 5 months post-surgery; TSC patient then seizure free. Surgery cases with the highest brain T cell transcript signatures were selected for TCR beta chain sequencing of brain tissue and, where available, blood. Before surgery, patients had received at least one anti-epileptic drug. The TCR-sequenced patients were children whose drug-resistant epilepsy was caused by tuberous sclerosis complex, focal cortical dysplasia, Rasmussen encephalitis or hemimegalencephaly. The Monarch genomic DNA purification kit was used to extract bulk genomic DNA from unsorted brain tissue and whole blood. Note on this clone: Its antigen specificity is not known. Per-base qualities were not stored, and no clone one base away is much larger.

V drops 2 bases and J drops 6 bases, leaving 9 bases in between. The germline V gene encodes CDR1 GTSNPN and CDR2 SVGIG (reference sequence). From cysteine to phenylalanine, the CDR3 is 12 amino acids long. Here the CDR3 DNA is all that survives: 36 bases in frame from base 1. Sequenced here: peripheral blood, sampled 4 to 5 months after surgery. This TCR was recovered from a boy younger than two with tuberous sclerosis and intractable seizures. The V gene is TRBV30 and the J gene is TRBJ2-3, with no confidently assigned D gene. The DNA sequence reads TGTGCCTGGAGTATCGAAGCGGATACGCAGTATTTT. Its protein is CAWSIEADTQYF.